This entry lists 23 T cell receptor beta chains sequenced from one sample in a study of radiotherapy plus CTLA-4 blockade in lung cancer. Produced via immunoSEQ multiplex PCR; TCRdb's table is partial and in-frame only. The sample contains some 34,000 clones, 55% to 80% of which appear only once. Specimen: peripheral blood, collected from a patient treated with radiotherapy plus ipilimumab. The receptors here all came from a human donor with non-small cell lung cancer who had stable disease on radiotherapy plus ipilimumab.

The chain combines TRBV10-3 with TRBJ1-3; D uncertain. Trimming left V 2 bases short and J 0 bases short, with 5 bases between. The germline V gene has CDR1 ENHRY and CDR2 SYGVKD. The CDR3 spans 14 residues. In nucleotides, the CDR3 is TGTGCCATCAGTGAGATGAGCTCTGGAAACACCATATATTTT. Translated, it gives CAISEMSSGNTIYF.

This chain uses TRBV19 with TRBJ1-2, with 9 bases aligning to TRBD1. There are 14 residues in the CDR3. J lost 4 bases, V lost 6 bases, and 6 bases had no gene match. CDR1 and CDR2 (germline): LNHDA, SQIVND (reference sequence). The CDR3: CASSHRTGAYGYTF. Written as DNA, the CDR3 is TGTGCCAGTAGCCACAGGACAGGGGCCTATGGCTACACCTTC.

This chain joins TRBV4-1 and TRBJ1-4; no firm D call. V lost 0 bases and J 7 bases, leaving 12 bases between the germline ends. The CDR3 runs to 15 residues. The germline gives CDR1 MGHRA, CDR2 YSYEKL. This chain's CDR3 is CASSQEPRGSEKLFF. CDR3 nucleotides: TGCGCCAGCAGCCAAGAACCCCGGGGATCTGAAAAACTGTTTTTT.

This chain links TRBV7-6 with TRBJ1-1, with 7 bases that match TRBD1. The junction had 10 bases not matched to a gene; V was cut back by 2 bases and J by 1 base. The CDR3 sequence is 17 residues long. Looked up from germline, CDR1 is SGHVS and CDR2 is FNYEAQ. The CDR3 nucleotides read TGTGCCAGCAGCTTAAGACCCTCCACAGGGGCGAACACTGAAGCTTTCTTT. Its protein is CASSLRPSTGANTEAFF.

This clone appeared a single time. In DNA form, the CDR3 reads TGCGCCAGCAGGCAGACAGGGGAGATTGAGCAGTTCTTC. The encoded protein is CASRQTGEIEQFF. The genes are TRBV10-1 and TRBJ2-1; 8 nucleotides line up with TRBD1. Germline V gene sequence: CDR1 WNHNN, CDR2 SYGVQD (reference sequence). The CDR3 totals 13 residues. J lost 9 bases, V lost 6 bases, and 7 bases had no gene match.

In the case of this clone: A far larger clone differs by one base, so this is likely a read error. This chain links TRBV6-1 with TRBJ2-5; D call uncertain. The last part of the DNA fits TRBJ2-7 better; the J call may be wrong. CDR1 MNHNS and CDR2 SASEGT come from the germline V gene. This CDR3 has 11 amino acids. CDR3 region: CASSQTYEQYF. CDR3 DNA: TGTGCCAGCAGCCAAACCTACGAGCAGTACTTC.

V and J are TRBV6-6 and TRBJ2-7, with 11 positions matching TRBD1. Germline lookup yields CDR1 MNHNY and CDR2 SVGAGI (reference sequence). Trimming at V came to 6 bases and at J to 3 bases, leaving 10 bases not matched to a gene. The CDR3 runs 16 residues. The CDR3 loop is CASSLSTGTGGYEQYF. The DNA for the CDR3 is TGTGCCAGCAGCCTCTCGACCGGGACAGGGGGCTACGAGCAGTACTTC.

This clone was recorded once. The CDR3 here is CASSLGRGKNSGANVLTF. The CDR3 DNA follows: TGTGCCAGCAGCTTGGGTAGGGGCAAGAACTCTGGGGCCAACGTCCTGACTTTC. The chain couples TRBV5-8 to TRBJ2-6, with a tentative D call TRBD1 (5 bases). V lost 0 bases to trimming and J lost 0 bases, with 13 bases between them. The CDR3 has 18 residues. The germline CDR1 and CDR2 sequences are SGHTS and YDEGEE.

The chain has TRBV27 and TRBJ2-1, with TRBD1 matching over 7 bases. With V trimmed by 4 bases and J by 0 bases, 3 bases remained unmatched. This CDR3 is built from 15 residues. Looked up from germline, CDR1 is MNHEY and CDR2 is SMNVEV (reference sequence). The DNA for the CDR3 is TGTGCCAGCAGTTCCCGGGACAGCTCCTACAATGAGCAGTTCTTC. It encodes CASSSRDSSYNEQFF.

The sample holds many counts of this clone. This CDR3 reads CASSEASGATAFF. The CDR3 region has the DNA TGTGCCAGCAGTGAAGCTTCAGGGGCGACGGCTTTCTTT. The gene calls are TRBV6-1 and TRBJ1-1; weak D call: TRBD1 (6 bases). The CDR3 is made up of 13 amino acids. Germline CDR1 reads MNHNS; CDR2 reads SASEGT. Deletions cut 0 bases from V and 11 bases from J, with 13 bases between.

The V gene is TRBV11-3, the J gene TRBJ1-2, with D possibly matching TRBD1 (6 bases). CDR1 is SGHNT, CDR2 YENEEA, per germline. Trimming pared 5 bases from V and 4 bases from J, leaving 17 bases between. The CDR3 spans 15 residues. DNA for the CDR3: TGTGCCAGCAGCCTTTCTCGCGGACAGTTCTATGGCTACACCTTC. Translating it yields CASSLSRGQFYGYTF.

V and J are TRBV29-1 and TRBJ2-2; D possibly corresponds to TRBD1 (6 bases). The germline V gene has CDR1 SQVTM and CDR2 ANQGSEA. The length of the CDR3 is 14 residues. Trimming stripped 4 bases from V and 0 bases from J, with 9 bases between. Here the CDR3 DNA reads TGCAGCGTTGTGGACAGATCGAACACCGGGGAGCTGTTTTTT. Translating it yields CSVVDRSNTGELFF.

The chain couples TRBV4-2 to TRBJ1-1; a possible D gene is TRBD1 (5 bases). This CDR3 contains 14 residues. Germline CDR1 is LGHNA and CDR2 is YNFKEQ. V was shortened by 0 bases and J by 6 bases, with 11 bases between the two germline ends. As DNA, the CDR3 is TGTGCCAGCAGCCAAGAAAGGGGATGGGCTGAAGCTTTCTTT. It translates to CASSQERGWAEAFF.

The rearrangement links TRBV7-2 to TRBJ2-3, with 8 bases identical to TRBD1. The V gene's germline CDR1 is SGHTA and CDR2 FQGNSA. The CDR3 runs 19 residues. With V trimmed by 5 bases and J by 2 bases, 18 bases remained unmatched. The CDR3 DNA is TGTGCCAGCAGCCGGACAGGGTTAGGAGGATCCATTTCCACAGATACGCAGTATTTT. As protein: CASSRTGLGGSISTDTQYF.

The CDR3 loop is CAISSGKGGTNTEAFF. CDR3 in DNA: TGTGCCATCAGCTCCGGTAAAGGGGGAACGAACACTGAAGCTTTCTTT. The V call is TRBV10-3, the J call TRBJ1-1; weak D call: TRBD1 (6 bases). There are 16 residues in the CDR3. Trimming removed 6 bases from V and 1 base from J, with 18 bases in between. Germline loops: CDR1 ENHRY, CDR2 SYGVKD.

V and J are TRBV11-2 and TRBJ1-1; D possibly corresponds to TRBD1 (6 bases). The CDR3 has 12 amino acids. V lost 5 bases, J lost 8 bases, and 12 bases lay in between. The germline V gene encodes CDR1 SGHAT and CDR2 FQNNGV. CDR3 DNA sequence: TGTGCCAGCAGCAATACAGGGCTCGAAGCTTTCTTT. Protein: CASSNTGLEAFF.

This clone was counted at least ten times. V gene TRBV6-1 combines with J gene TRBJ2-5; 9 nucleotides line up with TRBD2. V gave up 4 bases and J gave up 4 bases; unmatched junction bases: 10. The CDR3 has 16 residues. Germline V gene data show CDR1 as MNHNS and CDR2 as SASEGT. In nucleotides, the CDR3 is TGTGCCAGCAGTGTTTTCGGGCGGGGGGGCCGAGAGACCCAGTACTTC. It specifies CASSVFGRGGRETQYF.

This clone has just a few counts. The V and J genes are TRBV11-3 and TRBJ2-1; a possible D gene is TRBD2 (6 bases). Germline V gene data show CDR1 as SGHNT and CDR2 as YENEEA. This CDR3 is 13 amino acids long. V shed 5 bases and J shed 7 bases, with 12 bases lying between them. The CDR3 bases are TGTGCCAGCAGCCGAGGTGGGGGGAATGAGCAGTTCTTC. Encoded protein: CASSRGGGNEQFF.

The chain joins TRBV20-1 to TRBJ1-6; 7 bases align to TRBD1. Per the germline V gene, CDR1 is DFQATT and CDR2 is SNEGSKA (reference sequence). J was trimmed by 14 bases and V by 6 bases; bases with no gene match: 7. CDR3 size: 11 residues. Here the CDR3 reads CSAPLGGTLHF. CDR3 nucleotides: TGCAGTGCCCCCTTAGGGGGCACCCTCCACTTT.

The V gene is TRBV5-4, the J gene TRBJ2-1, with 7 bases that match TRBD2. This CDR3 is 15 amino acids long. Germline V gives CDR1 SGHNT, CDR2 YYREEE (reference sequence). J gave up 5 bases and V 3 bases, and 8 bases lay outside the gene matches. CDR3 sequence reads: CASSSSGVVDNEQFF. As DNA, the CDR3 is TGTGCCAGCAGCTCGAGCGGGGTAGTCGACAATGAGCAGTTCTTC.

This clone was counted between two and nine times. The chain employs TRBV7-9 and TRBJ2-2; the match to TRBD1 covers 7 bases. With V trimmed by 5 bases and J by 5 bases, 5 bases remained unmatched. The CDR3 loop spans 14 amino acids. Looked up from germline, CDR1 is SEHNR and CDR2 is FQNEAQ (reference sequence). CDR3 DNA sequence: TGTGCCAGCAGCCGCTTGACAGGGACCGGGGAGCTGTTTTTT. Its protein is CASSRLTGTGELFF.

There are a few counts of this clone. The CDR3 here is CASSSWADTEAFF. The CDR3 DNA reads as TGTGCCAGCAGCTCATGGGCAGACACTGAAGCTTTCTTT. The gene calls are TRBV7-6 and TRBJ1-1; D unclear. Looked up from germline, CDR1 is SGHVS and CDR2 is FNYEAQ. This CDR3 is built from 13 residues. The V gene lost 4 bases and the J gene lost 3 bases, with 9 bases spanning the gap.

This chain joins TRBV7-6 and TRBJ2-3, with D possibly being TRBD1 (6 bases). Germline V gene lookup returns CDR1 SGHVS and CDR2 FNYEAQ. V lost 2 bases to trimming and J lost 0 bases, with 18 bases between them. The CDR3 is made up of 18 amino acids. In DNA, the CDR3 is TGTGCCAGCAGCTTATTAACTGGTAGGACAGATAGCACAGATACGCAGTATTTT. Amino acid sequence: CASSLLTGRTDSTDTQYF.